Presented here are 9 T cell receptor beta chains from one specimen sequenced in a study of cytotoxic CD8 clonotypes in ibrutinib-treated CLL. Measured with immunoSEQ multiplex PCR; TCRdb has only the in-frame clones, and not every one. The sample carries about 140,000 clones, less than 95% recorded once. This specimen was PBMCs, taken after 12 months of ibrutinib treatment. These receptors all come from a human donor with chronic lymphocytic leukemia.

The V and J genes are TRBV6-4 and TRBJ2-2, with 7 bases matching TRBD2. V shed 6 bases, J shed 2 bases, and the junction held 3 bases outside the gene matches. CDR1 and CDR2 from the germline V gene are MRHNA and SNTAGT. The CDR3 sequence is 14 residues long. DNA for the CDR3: TGTGCCAGCAGGCTAGCGGTTAACACCGGGGAGCTGTTTTTT. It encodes CASRLAVNTGELFF.

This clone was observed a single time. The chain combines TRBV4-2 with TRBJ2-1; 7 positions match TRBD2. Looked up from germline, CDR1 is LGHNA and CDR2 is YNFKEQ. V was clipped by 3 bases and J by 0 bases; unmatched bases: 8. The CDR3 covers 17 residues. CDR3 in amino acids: CASSQIAGSSSYNEQFF. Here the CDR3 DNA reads TGTGCCAGCAGCCAGATAGCGGGTTCGAGCTCCTACAATGAGCAGTTCTTC.

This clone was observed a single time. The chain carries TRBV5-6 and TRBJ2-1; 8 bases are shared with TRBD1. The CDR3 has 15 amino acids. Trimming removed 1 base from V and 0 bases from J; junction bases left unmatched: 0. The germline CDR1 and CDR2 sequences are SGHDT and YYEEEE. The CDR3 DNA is TGTGCCAGCAGCTTGACAGGGGGCTCCTACAATGAGCAGTTCTTC. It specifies CASSLTGGSYNEQFF. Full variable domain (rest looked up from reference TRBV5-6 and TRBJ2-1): DAGVTQSPTHLIKTRGQQVTLRCSPKSGHDTVSWYQQALGQGPQFIFQYYEEEERQRGNFPDRFSGHQFPNYSSELNVNALLLGDSALYLCASSLTGGSYNEQFFGPGTRLTVL.

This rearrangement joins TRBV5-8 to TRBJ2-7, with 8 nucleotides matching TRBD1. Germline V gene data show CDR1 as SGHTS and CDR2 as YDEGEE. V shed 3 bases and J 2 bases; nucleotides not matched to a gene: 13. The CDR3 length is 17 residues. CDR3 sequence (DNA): TGTGCCAGCAGCTATTCCTACGGGACAGGAGGGGCCTACGAGCAGTACTTC. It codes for CASSYSYGTGGAYEQYF.

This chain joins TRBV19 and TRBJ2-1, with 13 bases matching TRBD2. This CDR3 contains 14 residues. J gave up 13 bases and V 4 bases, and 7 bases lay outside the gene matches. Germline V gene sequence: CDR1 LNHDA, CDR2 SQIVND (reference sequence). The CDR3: CASSKLAGGPGQFF. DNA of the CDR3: TGTGCCAGTAGTAAACTAGCGGGAGGGCCCGGCCAGTTCTTC.

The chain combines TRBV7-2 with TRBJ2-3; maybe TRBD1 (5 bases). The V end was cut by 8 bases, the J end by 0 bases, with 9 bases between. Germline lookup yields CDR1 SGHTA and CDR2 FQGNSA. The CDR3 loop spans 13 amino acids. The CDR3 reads CASGAPSTDTQYF. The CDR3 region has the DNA TGTGCCAGCGGGGCCCCCAGCACAGATACGCAGTATTTT.

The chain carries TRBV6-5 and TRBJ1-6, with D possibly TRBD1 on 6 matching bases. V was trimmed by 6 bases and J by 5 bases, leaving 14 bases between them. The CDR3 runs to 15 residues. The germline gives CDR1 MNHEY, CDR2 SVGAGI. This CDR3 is CASSWRGGDNSPLHF. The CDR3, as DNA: TGTGCCAGCAGCTGGCGAGGGGGAGATAATTCACCCCTCCACTTT.

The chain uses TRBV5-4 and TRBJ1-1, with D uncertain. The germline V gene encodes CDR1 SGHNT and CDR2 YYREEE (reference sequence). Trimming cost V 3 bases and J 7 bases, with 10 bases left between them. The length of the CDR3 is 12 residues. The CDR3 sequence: CASSWAAGEAFF. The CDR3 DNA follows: TGTGCCAGCAGCTGGGCCGCTGGTGAAGCTTTCTTT.

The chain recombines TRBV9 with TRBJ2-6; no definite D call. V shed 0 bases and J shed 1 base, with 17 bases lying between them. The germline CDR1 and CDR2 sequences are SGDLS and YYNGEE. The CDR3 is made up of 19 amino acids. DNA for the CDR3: TGTGCCAGCAGCGTAGACCCGAATTCTATACAATCTGGGGCCAACGTCCTGACTTTC. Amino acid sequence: CASSVDPNSIQSGANVLTF.